This T cell receptor beta chain emerged from a study of blood T cell repertoires in COVID-19. Study-wide context: COVID-19 samples from acute and convalescent phases originated in the United States, Italy and Spain. T cells, B-cell-depleted T cells, or PBMCs provided the cDNA or gDNA that served as material.

Germline V gene sequence: CDR1 MNHNS, CDR2 SASEGT. CDR3 size: 14 residues. Between the trimmed V and J ends, which lost 2 bases and 6 bases, there was a span of 11 bases. Ages ranged from about 18 to 89 years, with residence in around 24 US areas. As processed by the authors: Scientists estimated how many nucleated cells there were by amplifying reference gene primers. Profiled with immunoSEQ multiplex PCR; TCRdb holds only in-frame clones, not every one. The V and J calls and the clone size are those of that table, but D and trimming were determined from the DNA. Among approximately 230,000 clones listed, approximately 80% were seen once.

The sample comprised PBMCs or T cells enriched from blood (not recorded which). V usage is TRBV6-1 and J usage is TRBJ1-3, with a tentative D call TRBD1 (5 bases). The sequence was obtained from a man aged 35-49 years who had recovered from COVID-19. The CDR3, as DNA: TGTGCCAGCAGTGAACAGGGCAGCTTAAACACCATATATTTT. Its translation: CASSEQGSLNTIYF.